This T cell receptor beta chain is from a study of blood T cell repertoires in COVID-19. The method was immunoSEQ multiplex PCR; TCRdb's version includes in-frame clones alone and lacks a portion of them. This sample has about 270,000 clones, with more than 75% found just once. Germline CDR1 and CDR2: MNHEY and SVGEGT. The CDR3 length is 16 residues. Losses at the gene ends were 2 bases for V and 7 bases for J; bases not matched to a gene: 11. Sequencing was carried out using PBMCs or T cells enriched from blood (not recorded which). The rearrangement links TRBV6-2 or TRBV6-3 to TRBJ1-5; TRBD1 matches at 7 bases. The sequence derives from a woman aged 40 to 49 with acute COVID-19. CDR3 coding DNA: TGTGCCAGCAGTTACGGCCTAACAGGGGACAGACAGCCCCAGCATTTT. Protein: CASSYGLTGDRQPQHF.